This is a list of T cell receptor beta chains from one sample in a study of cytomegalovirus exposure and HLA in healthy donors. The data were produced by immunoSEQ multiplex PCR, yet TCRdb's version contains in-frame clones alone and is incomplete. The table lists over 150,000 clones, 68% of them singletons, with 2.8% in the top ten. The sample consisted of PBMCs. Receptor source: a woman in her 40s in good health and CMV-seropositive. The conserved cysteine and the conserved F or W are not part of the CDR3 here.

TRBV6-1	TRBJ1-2	ASSVGGSLNYGYT
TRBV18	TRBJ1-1	ASSPRTENTEAF
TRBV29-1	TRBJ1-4	SGQTGGEEKLF
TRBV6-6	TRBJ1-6	ATTRQGIDSPLH
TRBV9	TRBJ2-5	ASSPQGFGVGTQY
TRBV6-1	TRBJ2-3	ASSETWSSTDTQY
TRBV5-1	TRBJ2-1	ASSLQDYNEQF
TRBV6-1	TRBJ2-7	ASSESDRDYEQY
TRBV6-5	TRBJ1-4	ASSRRGRNNEKLF
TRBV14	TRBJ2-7	ASSPQGAGGLYEQY
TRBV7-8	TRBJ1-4	ASGDNGREKLF
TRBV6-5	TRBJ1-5	ASSTGGSQPQH
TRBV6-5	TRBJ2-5	ASSPRQGWETQY
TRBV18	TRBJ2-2	ASSYTDNTGELF
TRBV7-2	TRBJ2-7	ASRPGLALSYEQY
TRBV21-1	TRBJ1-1	ASSKDRSKGTEAF
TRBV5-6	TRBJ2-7	ASSPLSGTGPYEQY
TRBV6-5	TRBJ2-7	ASSYSAVYEQY
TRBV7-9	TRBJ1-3	ASSPTGVYGNTIY
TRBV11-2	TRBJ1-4	ASSSPVGGKSTNEKLF
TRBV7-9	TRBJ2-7	ASSLVQGAYEQY
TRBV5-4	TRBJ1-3	ASSLAREGGNTIY
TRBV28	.	ATTLTTLYEQY
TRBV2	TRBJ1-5	ARKHQDRLYYSDQPQH
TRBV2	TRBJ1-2	ASSLDGGRVHGYT
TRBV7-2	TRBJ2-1	ASRPGTSGYNEQF
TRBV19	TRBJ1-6	ASAAVRSSPLH
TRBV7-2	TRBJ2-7	ASSLTSGSIDEQY
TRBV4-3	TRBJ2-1	ASSQDEGSSYNEQF
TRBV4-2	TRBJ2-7	ASSQASAGSGLYEQY
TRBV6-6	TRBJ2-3	ASSFTFSGSTDTQY
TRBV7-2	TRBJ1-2	ASSPGTGKVSTYGYT
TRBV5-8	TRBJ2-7	ASSAGTSGVYEQY
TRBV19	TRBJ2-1	ASSSRTSGKQF
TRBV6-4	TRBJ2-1	ASSDGLASYNEQF
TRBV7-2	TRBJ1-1	ASSPQAGTGGTEAF
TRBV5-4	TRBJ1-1	ASSPRGGRLTEAF
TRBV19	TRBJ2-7	ASSIVRGTSGEQY
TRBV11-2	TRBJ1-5	ASSLDGGESQPQH
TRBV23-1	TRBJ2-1	ASSKLSRDRGTEQF
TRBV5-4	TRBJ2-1	ASSDGRDRSYNEQF
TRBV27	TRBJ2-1	ASSRKAGYNEQF
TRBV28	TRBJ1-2	ASSPLGLPDYGYT
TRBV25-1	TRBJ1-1	ASSAHGGTEAF
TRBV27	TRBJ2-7	ASSLDRVREQY
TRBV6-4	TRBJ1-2	ASSLGTYGYT
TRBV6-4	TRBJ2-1	ASSATPGNEQF
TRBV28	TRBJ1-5	ASSSDSYGNQPQH
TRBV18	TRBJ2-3	ASSPEGGVADTQY
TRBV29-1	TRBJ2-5	SVGAGARGETQY
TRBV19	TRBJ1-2	ASMVPTGKANYGYT
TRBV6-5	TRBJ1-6	ASRGGPSPLH
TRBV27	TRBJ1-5	ASSRGNQPQH
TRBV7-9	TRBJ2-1	ASSSLAGYPNNEQF
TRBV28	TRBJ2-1	ASSLEGRNEQF
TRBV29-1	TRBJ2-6	SVEKRGGIFGANVLT
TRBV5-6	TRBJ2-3	ASSQQGAGDTQY
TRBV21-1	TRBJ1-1	ASSKGGAEEAF
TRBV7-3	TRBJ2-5	ASSQLGGETQY
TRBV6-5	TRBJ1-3	ASSSTVSGNTIY